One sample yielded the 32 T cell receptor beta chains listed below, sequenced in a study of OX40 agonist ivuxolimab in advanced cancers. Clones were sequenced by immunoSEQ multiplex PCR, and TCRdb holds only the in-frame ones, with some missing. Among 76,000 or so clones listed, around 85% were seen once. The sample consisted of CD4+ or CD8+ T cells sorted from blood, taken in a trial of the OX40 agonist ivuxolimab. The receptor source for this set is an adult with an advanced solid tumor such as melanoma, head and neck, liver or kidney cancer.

The DNA for the CDR3 is TGTGCCAGCAGACCCTCCACCGGGGAGCTGTTTTTT. It is translated as CASRPSTGELFF. The gene calls are TRBV6-5 and TRBJ2-2, with D unclear. V was cut by 6 bases and J by 4 bases, with 6 bases left in between. The CDR3 is 12 amino acids. Germline-derived CDR1 and CDR2 are MNHEY and SVGAGI.

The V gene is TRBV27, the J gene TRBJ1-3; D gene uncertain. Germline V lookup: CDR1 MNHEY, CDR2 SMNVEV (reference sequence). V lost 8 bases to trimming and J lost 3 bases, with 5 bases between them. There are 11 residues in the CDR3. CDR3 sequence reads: CASPGGNTIYF. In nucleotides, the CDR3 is TGTGCCAGCCCCGGTGGAAACACCATATATTTT.

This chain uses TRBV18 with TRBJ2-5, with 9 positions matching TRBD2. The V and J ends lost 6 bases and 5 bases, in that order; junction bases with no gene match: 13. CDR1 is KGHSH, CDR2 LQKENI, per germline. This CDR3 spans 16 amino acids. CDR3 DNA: TGTGCCAGCTCCCCCCGAGCGGGGGGTAACGGGGAGACCCAGTACTTC. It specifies CASSPRAGGNGETQYF.

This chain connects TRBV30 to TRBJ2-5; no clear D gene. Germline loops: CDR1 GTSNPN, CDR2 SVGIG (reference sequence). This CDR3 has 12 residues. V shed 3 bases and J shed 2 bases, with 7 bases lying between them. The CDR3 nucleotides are TGTGCCTGGAGAGGTACACAAGAGACCCAGTACTTC. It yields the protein CAWRGTQETQYF. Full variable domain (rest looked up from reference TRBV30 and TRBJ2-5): SQTIHQWPATLVQPVGSPLSLECTVEGTSNPNLYWYRQAAGRGLQLLFYSVGIGQISSEVPQNLSASRPQDRQFILSSKKLLLSDSGFYLCAWRGTQETQYFGPGTRLLVL.

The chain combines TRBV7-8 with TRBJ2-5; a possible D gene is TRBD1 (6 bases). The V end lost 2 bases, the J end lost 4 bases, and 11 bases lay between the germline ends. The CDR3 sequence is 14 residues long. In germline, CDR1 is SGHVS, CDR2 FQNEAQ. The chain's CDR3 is CASSLSQGVETQYF. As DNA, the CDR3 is TGTGCCAGCAGCTTATCACAGGGAGTAGAGACCCAGTACTTC.

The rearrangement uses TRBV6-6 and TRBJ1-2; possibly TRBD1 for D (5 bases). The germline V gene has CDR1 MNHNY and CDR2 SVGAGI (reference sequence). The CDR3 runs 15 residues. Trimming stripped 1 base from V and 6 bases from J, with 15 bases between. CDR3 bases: TGTGCCAGCAGTTACTTGGACAACTCCCTCGATGGCTACACCTTC. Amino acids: CASSYLDNSLDGYTF.

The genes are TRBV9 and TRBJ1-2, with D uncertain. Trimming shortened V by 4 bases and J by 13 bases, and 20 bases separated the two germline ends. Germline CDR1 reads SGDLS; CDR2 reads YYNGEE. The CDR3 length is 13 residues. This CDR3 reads CASSPDPGREGTF. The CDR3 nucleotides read TGTGCCAGCAGCCCCGACCCGGGGAGGGAAGGCACCTTC.

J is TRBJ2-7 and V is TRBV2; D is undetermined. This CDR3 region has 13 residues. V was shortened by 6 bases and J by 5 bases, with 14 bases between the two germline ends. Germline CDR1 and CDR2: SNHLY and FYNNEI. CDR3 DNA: TGTGCCAGCAGGATCGACCTGGCGGACGAGCAGTACTTC. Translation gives CASRIDLADEQYF.

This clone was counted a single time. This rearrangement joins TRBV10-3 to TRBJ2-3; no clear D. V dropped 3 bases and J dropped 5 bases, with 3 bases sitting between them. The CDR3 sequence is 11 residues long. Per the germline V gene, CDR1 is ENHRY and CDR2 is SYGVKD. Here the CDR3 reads CAISDVDTQYF. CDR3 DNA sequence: TGTGCCATCAGTGATGTAGATACGCAGTATTTT.

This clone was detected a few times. The CDR3 DNA follows: TGCGCCAGCAGCTTGGACGAAGGGGGCGGTGAAGCTTTCTTT. Residues: CASSLDEGGGEAFF. The chain recombines TRBV5-1 with TRBJ1-1, with 7 bases aligning to TRBD1. CDR1 SGHRS and CDR2 YFSETQ come from the germline V gene. V gave up 0 bases and J gave up 7 bases; unmatched junction bases: 6. The CDR3 extends over 14 amino acids.

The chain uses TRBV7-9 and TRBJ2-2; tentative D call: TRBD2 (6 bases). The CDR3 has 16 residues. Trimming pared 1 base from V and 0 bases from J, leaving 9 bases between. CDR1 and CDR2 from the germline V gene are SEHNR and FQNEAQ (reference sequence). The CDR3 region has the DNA TGTGCCAGCAGCTTAGACCGGGGGTCGAACACCGGGGAGCTGTTTTTT. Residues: CASSLDRGSNTGELFF.

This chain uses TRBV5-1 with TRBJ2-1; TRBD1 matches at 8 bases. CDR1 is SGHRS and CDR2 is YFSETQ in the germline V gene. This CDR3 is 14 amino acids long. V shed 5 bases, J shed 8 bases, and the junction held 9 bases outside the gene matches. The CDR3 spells CASRPTDRGDEQFF. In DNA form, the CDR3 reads TGCGCCAGCAGGCCAACAGACAGGGGTGATGAGCAGTTCTTC.

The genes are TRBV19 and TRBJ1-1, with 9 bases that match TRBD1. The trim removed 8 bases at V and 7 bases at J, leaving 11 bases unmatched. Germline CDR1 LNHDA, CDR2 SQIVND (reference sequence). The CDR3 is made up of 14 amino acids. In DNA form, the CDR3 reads TGTGCCAGTTCCACAGGGGGCGCAGGGGGTGAAGCTTTCTTT. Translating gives CASSTGGAGGEAFF.

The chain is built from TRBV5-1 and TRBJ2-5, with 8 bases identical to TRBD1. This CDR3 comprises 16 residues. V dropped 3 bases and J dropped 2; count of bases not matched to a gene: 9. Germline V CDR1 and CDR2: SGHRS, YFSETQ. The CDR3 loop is CASSSTGQVQQETQYF. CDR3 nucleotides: TGCGCCAGCAGCTCGACGGGACAGGTGCAACAAGAGACCCAGTACTTC.

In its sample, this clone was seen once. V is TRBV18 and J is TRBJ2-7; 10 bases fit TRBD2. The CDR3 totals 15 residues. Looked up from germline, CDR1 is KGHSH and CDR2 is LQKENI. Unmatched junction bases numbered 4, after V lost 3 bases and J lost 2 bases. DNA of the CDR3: TGTGCCAGCTCACCCGGACTAGCGGACGCCTACGAGCAGTACTTC. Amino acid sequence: CASSPGLADAYEQYF.

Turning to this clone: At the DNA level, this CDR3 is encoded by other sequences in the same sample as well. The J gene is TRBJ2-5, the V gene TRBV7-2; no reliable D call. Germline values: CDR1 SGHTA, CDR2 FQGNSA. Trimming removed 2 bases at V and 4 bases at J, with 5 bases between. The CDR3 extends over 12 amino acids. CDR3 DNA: TGTGCCAGCAGCTTATTACGAGAGACCCAGTACTTC. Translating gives CASSLLRETQYF.

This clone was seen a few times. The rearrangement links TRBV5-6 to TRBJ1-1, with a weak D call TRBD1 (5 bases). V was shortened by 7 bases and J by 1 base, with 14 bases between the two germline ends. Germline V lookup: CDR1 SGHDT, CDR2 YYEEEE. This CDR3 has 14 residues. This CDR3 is CASGQGDRNTEAFF. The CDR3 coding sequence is TGTGCCAGCGGTCAGGGTGATAGGAACACTGAAGCTTTCTTT.

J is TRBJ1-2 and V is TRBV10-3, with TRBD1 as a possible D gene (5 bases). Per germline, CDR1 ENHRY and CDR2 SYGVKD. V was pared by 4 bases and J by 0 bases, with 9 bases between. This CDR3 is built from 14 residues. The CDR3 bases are TGTGCCATCAGTGGGGGCGAAGCTAACTATGGCTACACCTTC. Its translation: CAISGGEANYGYTF.

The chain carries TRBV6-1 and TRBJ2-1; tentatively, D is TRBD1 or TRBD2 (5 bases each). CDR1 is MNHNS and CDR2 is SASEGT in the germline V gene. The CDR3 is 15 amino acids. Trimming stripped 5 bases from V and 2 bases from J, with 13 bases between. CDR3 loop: CASSPNRGAYNEQFF. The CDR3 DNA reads TGTGCCAGCAGTCCCAATAGAGGGGCCTACAATGAGCAGTTCTTC.

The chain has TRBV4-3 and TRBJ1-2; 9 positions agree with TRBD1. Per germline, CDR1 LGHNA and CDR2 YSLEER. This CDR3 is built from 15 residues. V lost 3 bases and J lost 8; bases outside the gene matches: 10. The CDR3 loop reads CASSHGDRDIGGYTF. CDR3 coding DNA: TGCGCCAGCAGCCATGGGGACAGGGACATAGGAGGCTACACCTTC.

In DNA, the CDR3 is TGTGCCAGCAGTGAAGATTGGCCGGACACCGGGGAGCTGTTTTTT. This translates into CASSEDWPDTGELFF. The rearrangement uses TRBV2 and TRBJ2-2; D remains ambiguous. V was pared by 1 base and J by 3 bases, with 9 bases between. Germline V gives CDR1 SNHLY, CDR2 FYNNEI. The CDR3 extends over 15 amino acids.

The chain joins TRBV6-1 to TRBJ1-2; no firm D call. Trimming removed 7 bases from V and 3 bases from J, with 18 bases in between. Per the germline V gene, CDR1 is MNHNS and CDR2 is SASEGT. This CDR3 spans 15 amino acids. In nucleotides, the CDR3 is TGTGCCAGCACCTCCGCGGGTATCGAAGACTATGGCTACACCTTC. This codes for CASTSAGIEDYGYTF.

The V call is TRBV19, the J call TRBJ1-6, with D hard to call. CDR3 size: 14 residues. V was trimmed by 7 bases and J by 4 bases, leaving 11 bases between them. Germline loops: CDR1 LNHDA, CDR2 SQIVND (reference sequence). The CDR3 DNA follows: TGTGCCAGTACGTCGGCCAGTTATAATTCACCCCTCCACTTT. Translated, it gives CASTSASYNSPLHF.

In DNA form, the CDR3 reads TGTGCCAGCTCACCCCGGACAGACCTCCAGTACTTC. Protein sequence: CASSPRTDLQYF. V usage is TRBV18 and J usage is TRBJ2-7, with TRBD1 as a possible D gene (6 bases). The CDR3 has 12 amino acids. Germline V gene data show CDR1 as KGHSH and CDR2 as LQKENI. Between the trimmed V and J ends, which lost 3 bases and 10 bases, there was a span of 13 bases. Using reference TRBV18 and TRBJ2-7 for the parts outside the CDR3, the full variable domain is NAGVMQNPRHLVRRRGQEARLRCSPMKGHSHVYWYRQLPEEGLKFMVYLQKENIIDESGMPKERFSAEFPKEGPSILRIQQVVRGDSAAYFCASSPRTDLQYFGPGTRLTVT.

CDR3 residues: CASSNPGPHFPAKNIQYF. CDR3 nucleotides: TGTGCCAGCAGCAATCCGGGACCGCACTTCCCAGCCAAAAACATTCAGTACTTC. This chain uses TRBV6-8 with TRBJ2-4; either TRBD1 or TRBD2 may fit D (5 bases each). The CDR3 spans 18 residues. V was trimmed by 6 bases and J by 0 bases, leaving 21 bases between them. Germline-derived CDR1 and CDR2 are MNHGY and SAAAGT.

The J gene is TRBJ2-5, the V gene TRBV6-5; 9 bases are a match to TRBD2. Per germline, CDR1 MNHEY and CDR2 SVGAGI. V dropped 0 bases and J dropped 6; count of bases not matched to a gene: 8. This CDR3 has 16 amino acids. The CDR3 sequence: CASSYSPRGGEKTQYF. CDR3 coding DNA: TGTGCCAGCAGTTACTCCCCGCGGGGGGGCGAAAAGACCCAGTACTTC.

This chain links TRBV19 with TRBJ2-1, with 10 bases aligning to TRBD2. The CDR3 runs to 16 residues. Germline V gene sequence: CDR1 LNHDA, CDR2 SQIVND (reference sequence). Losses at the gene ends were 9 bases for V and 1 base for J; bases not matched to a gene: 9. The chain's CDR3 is CASYSSGGKSYNEQFF. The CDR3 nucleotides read TGTGCCAGCTACTCTAGCGGGGGAAAATCCTACAATGAGCAGTTCTTC.

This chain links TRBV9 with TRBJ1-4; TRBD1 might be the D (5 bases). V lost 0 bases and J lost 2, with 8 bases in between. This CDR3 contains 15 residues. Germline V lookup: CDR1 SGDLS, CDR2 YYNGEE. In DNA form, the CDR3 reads TGTGCCAGCAGCGTAGCCACAGGCACTAATGAAAAACTGTTTTTT. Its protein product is CASSVATGTNEKLFF.

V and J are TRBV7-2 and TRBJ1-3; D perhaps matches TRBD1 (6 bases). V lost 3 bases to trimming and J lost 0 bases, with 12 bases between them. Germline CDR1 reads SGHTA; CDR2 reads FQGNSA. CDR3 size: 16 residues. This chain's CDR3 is CASSLTGGLSGNTIYF. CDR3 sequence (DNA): TGTGCCAGCAGCTTGACAGGAGGTCTCTCTGGAAACACCATATATTTT.

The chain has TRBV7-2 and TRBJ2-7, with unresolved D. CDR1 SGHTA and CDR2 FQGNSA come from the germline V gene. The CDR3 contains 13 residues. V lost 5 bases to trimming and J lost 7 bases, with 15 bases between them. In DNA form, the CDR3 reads TGTGCCAGCAGCCAATCCGGCCGCCTAGAGCAGTACTTC. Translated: CASSQSGRLEQYF.

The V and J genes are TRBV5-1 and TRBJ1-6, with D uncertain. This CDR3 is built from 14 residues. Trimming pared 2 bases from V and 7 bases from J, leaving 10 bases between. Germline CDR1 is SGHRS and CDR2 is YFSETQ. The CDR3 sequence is CASSFELGNSPLHF. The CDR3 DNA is TGCGCCAGCAGCTTTGAATTGGGGAATTCACCCCTCCACTTT.

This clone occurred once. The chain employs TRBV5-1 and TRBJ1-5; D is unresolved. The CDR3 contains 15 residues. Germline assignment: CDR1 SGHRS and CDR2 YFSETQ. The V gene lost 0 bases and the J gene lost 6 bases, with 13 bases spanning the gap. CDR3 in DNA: TGCGCCAGCAGCTTGGTAGCAGATGGCGGTCAGCCCCAGCATTTT. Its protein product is CASSLVADGGQPQHF.